Below, 10 T cell receptor beta chains from the same sample are listed, as sequenced in a study of blood T cells in healthy people across ages. With a J-beta primer mix and a sample-barcoded 5' primer, a second PCR ran about 6 to 11 cycles. Each CDR3 protein is one row after TCRdb ran MiXCR on the 5' RACE reads. The data show about 1.6 million distinct CDR3 sequences, about 31% seen once. The source material was blood. The receptors were sampled from a woman aged 25-40 years in good health.

This clonotype was seen many times. The V call is TRBV7-2, the J call TRBJ2-1; D not certain. With 10 bases removed from V and 5 bases from J, the gap between germline ends came to 15 bases. This CDR3 region has 13 residues. Germline assignment: CDR1 SGHTA and CDR2 FQGNSA. The CDR3 loop is CATNFILDNEQFF. In nucleotides, the CDR3 is TGTGCCACCAACTTTATTCTCGACAATGAGCAGTTCTTC.

This clonotype was seen a few times. J is TRBJ1-4 and V is TRBV20-1; TRBD1 might be the D (5 bases). V was shortened by 1 base and J by 0 bases, with 9 bases between the two germline ends. CDR1 and CDR2 from the germline V gene are DFQATT and SNEGSKA (reference sequence). The CDR3 is 15 amino acids. The CDR3 DNA reads as TGCAGTGCTAGAGCGGGACGTGCAACTAATGAAAAACTGTTTTTT. As protein: CSARAGRATNEKLFF.

This clonotype showed up many times. The V and J genes are TRBV5-1 and TRBJ2-7, with D possibly TRBD2 on 6 matching bases. The CDR3 is made up of 15 amino acids. The V gene's germline CDR1 is SGHRS and CDR2 YFSETQ. Trimming took 4 bases from V and 1 from J, leaving 15 bases between them. CDR3 region: CASSLLGSGSYEQYF. The CDR3 DNA reads as TGCGCCAGCAGCCTACTAGGTAGCGGATCCTACGAGCAGTACTTC.

The sample holds a few counts of this clonotype. This sequence joins TRBV29-1 and TRBJ2-2, with 10 nucleotides matching TRBD1. With V trimmed by 7 bases and J by 4 bases, 9 bases remained unmatched. The CDR3 runs to 15 residues. CDR1 is SQVTM, CDR2 ANQGSEA, per germline. CDR3: CSALTGGRGTGELFF. In nucleotides, the CDR3 is TGCAGCGCTCTGACAGGGGGCCGGGGCACCGGGGAGCTGTTTTTT.

This clonotype was picked up many times. This chain connects TRBV20-1 to TRBJ2-4; TRBD1 is a possible D gene (6 bases). The CDR3 is 13 amino acids. The germline V gene encodes CDR1 DFQATT and CDR2 SNEGSKA (reference sequence). V lost 0 bases to trimming and J lost 9 bases, with 12 bases between them. CDR3 sequence (DNA): TGCAGTGCTAGAGAACAGGGTGCGGTCATTCAGTACTTC. Protein product: CSAREQGAVIQYF.

This sequence joins TRBV28 and TRBJ1-6; D is uncertain. Germline V gene data show CDR1 as MDHEN and CDR2 as SYDVKM. This CDR3 has 13 residues. V was shortened by 5 bases and J by 3 bases, with 5 bases between the two germline ends. CDR3 region: CASSDDYNSPLHF. The CDR3 nucleotides are TGTGCCAGCAGTGACGACTATAATTCACCCCTCCACTTT.

The rearrangement links TRBV27 to TRBJ2-3; 8 bases line up with TRBD2. The V gene's germline CDR1 is MNHEY and CDR2 SMNVEV (reference sequence). Trimming took 5 bases from V and 7 from J; bases not matched to a gene: 8. The CDR3 has 14 residues. The CDR3 DNA sequence: TGTGCCAGCAGTGCGGGGGGCATAAGGAATACGCAGTATTTT. Amino acid sequence: CASSAGGIRNTQYF.

This clonotype was seen a handful of times. The rearrangement uses TRBV9 and TRBJ2-7; possible D gene TRBD1, 6 bases. Per germline, CDR1 SGDLS and CDR2 YYNGEE. The CDR3 sequence is 13 residues long. V lost 4 bases and J 4 bases, leaving 12 bases between the germline ends. The CDR3 region is CASSTQQGYEQYF. Written as DNA, the CDR3 is TGTGCCAGCAGCACCCAACAGGGTTACGAGCAGTACTTC.

On this clonotype: A read error is possible here, since a much larger clone lies one base away. The V call is TRBV7-2, the J call TRBJ2-3, with 8 bases identical to TRBD2. CDR1 and CDR2 (germline): SGHTA, FQGNSA. The CDR3 runs to 15 residues. This CDR3 is CASSLPGGRSDTLYF. The CDR3 DNA follows: TGTGCCAGCAGCTTACCGGGGGGGCGATCAGATACGCTGTATTTT.

The chain uses TRBV12-3 or TRBV12-4 and TRBJ2-7; the match to TRBD1 covers 9 bases. This CDR3 contains 15 residues. V shed 6 bases and J 0 bases; nucleotides not matched to a gene: 6. CDR3 in amino acids: CASSDRGGRSYEQYF. CDR3 in DNA: TGTGCCAGCAGCGACAGGGGGGGACGCTCCTACGAGCAGTACTTC.